The sequence of this T cell receptor beta chain was determined in a study of cytomegalovirus exposure and HLA in healthy donors. The PCR had 60 Vbeta and 13 Jbeta primers. Sequencing used immunoSEQ multiplex PCR; TCRdb keeps in-frame clones, though not all of them. In the table there are fewer than 200,000 clones, approximately 78% of which are singletons. Per germline, CDR1 MGHRA and CDR2 YSYEKL. With V trimmed by 4 bases and J by 0 bases, 9 bases remained unmatched. The CDR3 covers 17 residues. The chain couples TRBV4-1 to TRBJ1-5; 7 bases are shared with TRBD1. Sequenced sample: PBMCs. The sequence came from a girl aged 2-9 years in good health and CMV-seropositive. CDR3 sequence (DNA): TGCGCCAGCAGCCCAGGGACAGCACTTTATAGCAATCAGCCCCAGCATTTT. This gives the protein CASSPGTALYSNQPQHF.